This T cell receptor (beta chain) was sequenced in a study of chemoradiotherapy in HPV16-positive cancers. Samples were taken several times over chemoradiotherapy. Sequencing was performed with immunoSEQ multiplex PCR; in TCRdb, only in-frame clones are kept and a portion is missing. Found here are 7,000 to 7,500 clones, roughly 89% of them singletons; the top ten hold approximately 2.4%. The ends were cut back, 0 bases at V and 6 bases at J, with 16 bases in the middle. The CDR3 runs to 16 residues. Germline V gives CDR1 SGDLS, CDR2 YYNGEE. The rearrangement uses TRBV9 and TRBJ2-1; TRBD1 or TRBD2 may be the D gene (5 bases each). Sequencing was performed on tumor tissue, taken from a patient who underwent chemoradiotherapy. The receptor comes from a human donor with HPV-associated anogenital cancer. The CDR3 sequence: CASSVGDQEVLNEQFF. The CDR3 region has the DNA TGTGCCAGCAGCGTAGGGGACCAGGAGGTCCTCAATGAGCAGTTCTTC.